The 22 T cell receptor beta chains in this list originate from one sample, sequenced in a study of tumor-infiltrating lymphocytes in primary liver carcinoma. A constant-region primer primed TCR beta cDNA synthesis from around 500 ng of total RNA. Libraries covering TCR beta were generated through three nested multiplex PCR rounds (using a slightly modified ARM-PCR). Primers for the first two PCR rounds were TRBV1-TRBV30 forward primers and a C-beta reverse primer (roughly 10 cycles per round). Each CDR3 protein is one row after TCRdb ran MiXCR on the multiplex PCR reads. The data contain approximately 54,000 distinct CDR3 sequences, about three quarters of them singletons. Co-extraction of RNA and DNA was performed on about 18-33 mg of unsorted bulk tissue. The specimen sequenced was liver tumor tissue from sampling region 2. Subset here: tumor region T2, inferior pole. The receptors were gathered from a man aged 35 to 55 with primary liver carcinoma and hepatitis B virus infection.

Remarks on this clonotype: One junction end does not reproduce the germline sequence, and a read error may be involved. The chain has TRBV11-3 and TRBJ1-1; 7 bases agree with TRBD1. Germline V gives CDR1 SGHNT, CDR2 YENEEA. This CDR3 comprises 13 residues. The CDR3 bases are TGTGCTAACAGCTTAGCAGGGGGGACTGAGGCTTTCTTT. Translating it yields CANSLAGGTEAFF.

This clonotype was seen many times. The chain employs TRBV5-1 and TRBJ1-5; D is perhaps TRBD1 (5 bases). V was cut by 1 base and J by 5 bases, with 13 bases left in between. Germline assignment: CDR1 SGHRS and CDR2 YFSETQ. CDR3 size: 15 residues. The CDR3 region has the DNA TGCGCCAGCAGCTTGTTGGGAGGGGCGGATCAGCCCCAGCATTTT. Residues: CASSLLGGADQPQHF.

This clonotype occurred once. The CDR3 does not close with the conserved phenylalanine or tryptophan, likely indicating a read error. The rearrangement joins TRBV11-2 to TRBJ2-1; D call uncertain. The V and J ends lost 2 bases and 8 bases respectively, with 10 bases between them. This CDR3 has 13 residues. CDR1 is SGHAT and CDR2 is FQNNGV in the germline V gene. The CDR3 sequence: CASSLSDAYEQFL. The DNA for the CDR3 is TGTGCCAGCAGCTTAAGTGACGCATATGAGCAGTTCCTC.

As regards this clonotype: One junction end does not reproduce the germline sequence, and a read error may be involved. For the CDR3, the DNA is TGTGCCAGCAGCTTAGAGGCGGCGACTACCTACGTGCAGTACTTC. This translates into CASSLEAATTYVQYF. This chain links TRBV7-2 with TRBJ2-7; possibly TRBD2 for D (5 bases). This CDR3 is 15 amino acids long. Germline values: CDR1 SGHTA, CDR2 FQGNSA.

As concerns this clonotype: The junction differs from germline at one of its ends, possibly a read error. The chain is built from TRBV12-3 or TRBV12-4 and TRBJ2-7; D not certain. The CDR3 spans 14 residues. The CDR3 sequence is CASSKQPFSSEQHF. CDR3 in DNA: TGTGCCAGCAGTAAGCAGCCTTTTTCCAGCGAGCAGCACTTC.

The V and J genes are TRBV4-1 and TRBJ2-7, with D tentatively TRBD1 or TRBD2 (5 bases each). From germline, CDR1 is MGHRA and CDR2 YSYEKL. This CDR3 is 15 amino acids long. V dropped 7 bases and J dropped 3 bases, with 19 bases sitting between them. The CDR3 protein is CASTPPGPAVYEQYF. CDR3 sequence (DNA): TGCGCCAGCACCCCACCGGGACCAGCGGTCTACGAGCAGTACTTC.

This clonotype showed up just a few times. This clone may be a read error of a much larger clone one base away. The CDR3 is CATSRGRGNYEQYF. The CDR3 region has the DNA TGTGCCACCTCTCGGGGCAGGGGGAACTACGAGCAGTACTTC. The genes are TRBV19 and TRBJ2-7; 7 positions match TRBD1. V shed 10 bases and J 3 bases; nucleotides not matched to a gene: 12. Germline CDR1 is LNHDA and CDR2 is SQIVND (reference sequence). The CDR3 is 14 residues long.

A remark on this clonotype: Sequence at one end of the junction differs from germline and may be a read error. The chain joins TRBV14 to TRBJ2-3; D may be TRBD2 (6 bases). The CDR3 contains 16 residues. Germline CDR1 and CDR2: SGHDN and FVKESK. The CDR3 DNA is TGTCCCAGCAGCCAAGATCTACCGGGAGACGGGGATACACAGTATTTT. It translates to CPSSQDLPGDGDTQYF.

In the case of this clonotype: Compared with germline, one end of the junction differs, possibly owing to a read error. V usage is TRBV4-1 and J usage is TRBJ1-2; D is uncertain. Germline V gene sequence: CDR1 MGHRA, CDR2 YSYEKL. The CDR3 runs 13 residues. CDR3 amino acids: CASGEPANYGYIF. DNA of the CDR3: TGCGCCAGCGGCGAGCCAGCTAACTATGGCTACATCTTC.

In regard to this clonotype: Germline and junction disagree at one end, which may indicate a read error. The V gene is TRBV6-6, the J gene TRBJ2-7; D perhaps matches TRBD1 (7 bases). This CDR3 has 14 amino acids. Per the germline V gene, CDR1 is MNHNY and CDR2 is SVGAGI (reference sequence). CDR3 region: CATGGQQHFYEQYF. CDR3 bases: TGTGCCACCGGGGGACAGCAGCATTTCTACGAGCAGTACTTT.

In regard to this clonotype: Its ends do not fully match the called genes, so a read error is possible. The chain recombines TRBV11-2 with TRBJ2-7; D gene uncertain. The CDR3 is 14 amino acids. Germline V gives CDR1 SGHAT, CDR2 FQNNGV. CDR3 bases: TGTACCAGCAGCTTAACTGGCACTGCCTACGAGCAATACTTC. This codes for CTSSLTGTAYEQYF. The full variable domain, its missing parts supplied by reference TRBV11-2 and TRBJ2-7, is EAGVAQSPRYKIIEKRQSVAFWCNPISGHATLYWYQQILGQGPKLLIQFQNNGVVDDSQLPKDRFSAERLKGVDSTLKIQPAKLEDSAVYLCTSSLTGTAYEQYFGPGTRLTVT.

This clonotype was counted once. The junction differs from germline at one of its ends, possibly a read error. The V gene is TRBV11-2, the J gene TRBJ1-3; D is undetermined. The CDR3 has 16 residues. CDR1 SGHAT and CDR2 FQNNGV come from the germline V gene. The CDR3 loop is CTSNLDLDYSGNTVYF. CDR3 bases: TGTACCAGCAACTTAGATCTAGACTACTCTGGAAACACCGTATATTTT.

This chain uses TRBV29-1 with TRBJ2-5; weak D call: TRBD2 (6 bases). The CDR3 has 13 amino acids. CDR1 is SQVTM, CDR2 ANQGSEA, per germline. The CDR3 bases are TGCAGTGTCGGTGGGAGGACCGCTGAGTCCCAGTACTTC. Translation gives CSVGGRTAESQYF. The whole variable domain, remainder taken from reference TRBV29-1 and TRBJ2-5, is SAVISQKPSRDICQRGTSLTIQCQVDSQVTMMFWYRQQPGQSLTLIATANQGSEATYESGFVIDKFPISRPNLTFSTLTVSNMSPEDSSIYLCSVGGRTAESQYFGPGTRLLVL.

In its sample, this clonotype was seen once. The chain joins TRBV11-2 to TRBJ2-7, with D possibly TRBD1 on 5 matching bases. Germline V gene data show CDR1 as SGHAT and CDR2 as FQNNGV. The CDR3 totals 13 residues. CDR3 sequence (DNA): TGTCCCTGCAGCTATGACAGCACATACGAGCAGTACTTC. This sequence encodes CPCSYDSTYEQYF.

The chain carries TRBV10-3 and TRBJ2-3, with D perhaps TRBD1 (5 bases). The CDR3 totals 14 residues. The ends were cut back, 6 bases at V and 4 bases at J, with 14 bases in the middle. Germline CDR1 and CDR2: ENHRY and SYGVKD. CDR3 sequence (DNA): TGTGCCATCAGCTTGGGTAAGGGGCCAGATACGCAGTATTTT. This translates into CAISLGKGPDTQYF.

This clonotype counts as medium-sized. The genes are TRBV6-5 and TRBJ1-2; 9 bases line up with TRBD1. Germline lookup yields CDR1 MNHEY and CDR2 SVGAGI. The CDR3 covers 14 residues. V was pared by 10 bases and J by 2 bases, with 8 bases of the junction left unmatched. Here the CDR3 DNA reads TGTGCCATTTCGGACAGGGGAAAAAACTATGGCTACACCTTC. Translating gives CAISDRGKNYGYTF.

Regarding this clonotype: This likely comes from a read error, as the CDR3 has no conserved phenylalanine or tryptophan at its end. The J gene is TRBJ2-7, the V gene TRBV7-3; TRBD2 matches 7 bases. Germline V gene data show CDR1 as SGHTA and CDR2 as FQGTGA. J was trimmed by 3 bases and V by 3 bases; bases with no gene match: 2. The CDR3 has 13 amino acids. The DNA for the CDR3 is TGTGCCAGCAGCTTCGGCGGGGGCTACGAGCAGTACTAC. Translating gives CASSFGGGYEQYY.

This chain joins TRBV5-5 and TRBJ2-5, with D perhaps given as TRBD1 or TRBD2 (6 bases each). The germline V gene encodes CDR1 SGHKS and CDR2 YYEKEE (reference sequence). Trimming shortened V by 8 bases and J by 2 bases, and 19 bases separated the two germline ends. This CDR3 contains 15 residues. The CDR3 DNA sequence: TGTGCCAGTAGGGGGGTGGACTGGGAACAAGAGACCCAGTACTTC. It encodes CASRGVDWEQETQYF.

In this sample, this clonotype turned up many times. The rearrangement uses TRBV4-2 and TRBJ2-3; 15 bases are shared with TRBD2. V trimming: 7 bases; J trimming: 3 bases; junction bases outside the gene matches: 8. This CDR3 is built from 17 residues. The germline gives CDR1 LGHNA, CDR2 YNFKEQ. For the CDR3, the DNA is TGTGCCAGCAATCCGGGACTAGCGGGAGGTGGGACAGATACGCAGTATTTT. Translated, it gives CASNPGLAGGGTDTQYF.

As concerns this clonotype: The missing conserved phenylalanine or tryptophan at the end of this CDR3 makes a read error likely. The V gene is TRBV4-1, the J gene TRBJ2-7; D may be TRBD2 (6 bases). The CDR3 loop spans 16 amino acids. Germline V lookup: CDR1 MGHRA, CDR2 YSYEKL. The DNA for the CDR3 is TGCGCCAGCAGCCAAGAGTTTAGCGGAAGCTCCTACGGGCAGTACCTC. It yields the protein CASSQEFSGSSYGQYL.

This chain joins TRBV11-2 and TRBJ2-1; 7 bases map to TRBD1. This CDR3 spans 15 amino acids. Germline V gene sequence: CDR1 SGHAT, CDR2 FQNNGV. V lost 4 bases and J lost 12; bases outside the gene matches: 15. The CDR3 DNA is TGTGCCAGCAGCTCCGAGGGGGCATCCTACTATGTGCAGTTCTTC. Its translation: CASSSEGASYYVQFF.

V gene TRBV6-6 combines with J gene TRBJ1-5, with unresolved D. Per the germline V gene, CDR1 is MNHNY and CDR2 is SVGAGI (reference sequence). The CDR3 sequence is 14 residues long. V lost 7 bases and J 0 bases, leaving 10 bases between the germline ends. Written as DNA, the CDR3 is TGTGCCAGCAATGGGGAGGGTAGCAATCAGCCCCAGCATTTT. Its protein is CASNGEGSNQPQHF.